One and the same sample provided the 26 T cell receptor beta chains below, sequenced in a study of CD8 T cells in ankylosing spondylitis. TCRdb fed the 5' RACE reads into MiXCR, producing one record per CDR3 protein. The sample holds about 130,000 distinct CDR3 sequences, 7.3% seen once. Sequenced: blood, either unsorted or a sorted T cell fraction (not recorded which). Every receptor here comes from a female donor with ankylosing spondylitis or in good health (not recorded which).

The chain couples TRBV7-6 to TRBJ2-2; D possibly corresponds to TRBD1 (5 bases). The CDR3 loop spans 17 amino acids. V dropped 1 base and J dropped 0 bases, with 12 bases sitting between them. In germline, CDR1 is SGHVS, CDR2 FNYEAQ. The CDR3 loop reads CASSLDRTRSNTGELFF. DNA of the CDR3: TGTGCCAGCAGCTTAGATAGGACACGGTCGAACACCGGGGAGCTGTTTTTT.

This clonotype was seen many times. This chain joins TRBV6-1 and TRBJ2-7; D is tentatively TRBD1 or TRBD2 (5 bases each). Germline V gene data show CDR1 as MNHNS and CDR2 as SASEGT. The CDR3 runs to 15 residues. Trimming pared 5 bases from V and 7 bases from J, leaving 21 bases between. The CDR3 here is CASSPGRSSTREQYF. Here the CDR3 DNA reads TGTGCCAGCAGTCCGGGACGAAGTTCCACGAGGGAGCAGTACTTC.

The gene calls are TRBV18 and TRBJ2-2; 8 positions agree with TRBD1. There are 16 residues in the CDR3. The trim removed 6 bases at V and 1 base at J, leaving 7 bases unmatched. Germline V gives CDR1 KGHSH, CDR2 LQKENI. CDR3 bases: TGTGCCAGCTCCACGGACAGGGACCTGAACACCGGGGAGCTGTTTTTT. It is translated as CASSTDRDLNTGELFF.

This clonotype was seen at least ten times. The chain's CDR3 is CASTIDRAYNSPLHF. The CDR3 nucleotides are TGTGCCAGCACAATCGACAGGGCTTATAATTCACCCCTCCACTTT. This chain joins TRBV7-8 and TRBJ1-6, with 7 bases that match TRBD1. The CDR3 sequence is 15 residues long. V was clipped by 7 bases and J by 4 bases; unmatched bases: 7. Germline values: CDR1 SGHVS, CDR2 FQNEAQ.

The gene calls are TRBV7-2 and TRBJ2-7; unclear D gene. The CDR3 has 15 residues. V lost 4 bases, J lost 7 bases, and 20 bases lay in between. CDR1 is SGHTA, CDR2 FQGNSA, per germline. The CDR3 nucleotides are TGTGCCAGCAGCTCCCCCGGGTCCCAAATCCGGGAGCAGTACTTC. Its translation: CASSSPGSQIREQYF. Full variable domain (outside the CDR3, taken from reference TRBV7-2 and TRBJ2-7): GAGVSQSPSNKVTEKGKDVELRCDPISGHTALYWYRQSLGQGLEFLIYFQGNSAPDKSGLPSDRFSAERTGGSVSTLTIQRTQQEDSAVYLCASSSPGSQIREQYFGPGTRLTVT.

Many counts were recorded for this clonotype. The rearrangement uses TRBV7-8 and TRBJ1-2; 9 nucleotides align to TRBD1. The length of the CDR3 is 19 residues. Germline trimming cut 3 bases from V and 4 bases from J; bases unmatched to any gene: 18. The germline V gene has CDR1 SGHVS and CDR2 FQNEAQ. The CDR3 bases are TGTGCCAGCAGCTTGGGTACCGGGACAGGGATTGTTTTCCTCTATGGCTACACCTTC. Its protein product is CASSLGTGTGIVFLYGYTF. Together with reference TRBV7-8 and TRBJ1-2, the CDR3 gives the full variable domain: GAGVSQSPRYKVAKRGQDVALRCDPISGHVSLFWYQQALGQGPEFLTYFQNEAQLDKSGLPSDRFFAERPEGSVSTLKIQRTQQEDSAVYLCASSLGTGTGIVFLYGYTFGSGTRLTVV.

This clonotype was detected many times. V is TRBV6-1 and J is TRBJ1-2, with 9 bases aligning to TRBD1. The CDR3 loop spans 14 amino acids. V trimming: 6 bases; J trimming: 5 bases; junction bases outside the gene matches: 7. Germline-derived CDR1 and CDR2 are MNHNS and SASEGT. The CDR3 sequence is CASREQGAWYGYTF. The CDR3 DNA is TGTGCCAGCAGAGAACAGGGGGCATGGTATGGCTACACCTTC.

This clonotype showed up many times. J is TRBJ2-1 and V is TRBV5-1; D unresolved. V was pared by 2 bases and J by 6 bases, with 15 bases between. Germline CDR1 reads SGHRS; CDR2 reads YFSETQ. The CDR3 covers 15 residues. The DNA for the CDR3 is TGCGCCAGCAGCTTCAATTGGGTAGCCCCCAATGAGCAGTTCTTC. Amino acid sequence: CASSFNWVAPNEQFF.

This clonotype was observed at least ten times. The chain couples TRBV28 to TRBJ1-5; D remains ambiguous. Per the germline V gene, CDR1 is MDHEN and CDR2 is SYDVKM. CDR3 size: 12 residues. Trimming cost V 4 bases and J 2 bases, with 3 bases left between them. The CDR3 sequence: CASSSGNQPQHF. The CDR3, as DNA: TGTGCCAGCAGTTCGGGCAATCAGCCCCAGCATTTT. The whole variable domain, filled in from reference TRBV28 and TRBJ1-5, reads DVKVTQSSRYLVKRTGEKVFLECVQDMDHENMFWYRQDPGLGLRLIYFSYDVKMKEKGDIPEGYSVSREKKERFSLILESASTNQTSMYLCASSSGNQPQHFGDGTRLSIL.

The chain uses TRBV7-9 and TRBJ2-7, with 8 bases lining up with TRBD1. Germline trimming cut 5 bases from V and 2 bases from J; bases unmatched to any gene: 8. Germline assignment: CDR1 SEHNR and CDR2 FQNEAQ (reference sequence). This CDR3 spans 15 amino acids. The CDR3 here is CASSPWGTGTYEQYF. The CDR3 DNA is TGTGCCAGCAGCCCCTGGGGGACAGGCACCTACGAGCAGTACTTC.

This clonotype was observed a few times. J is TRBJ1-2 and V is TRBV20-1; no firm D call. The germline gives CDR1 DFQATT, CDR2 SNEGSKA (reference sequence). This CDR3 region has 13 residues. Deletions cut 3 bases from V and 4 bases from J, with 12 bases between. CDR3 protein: CSASSWQVYGYTF. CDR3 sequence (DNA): TGCAGTGCTAGTTCGTGGCAGGTCTATGGCTACACCTTC.

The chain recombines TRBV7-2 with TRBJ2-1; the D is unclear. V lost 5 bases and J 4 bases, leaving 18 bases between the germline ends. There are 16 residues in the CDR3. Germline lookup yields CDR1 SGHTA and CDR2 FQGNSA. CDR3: CASSPRLPVGYNEQFF. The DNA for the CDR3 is TGTGCCAGCAGCCCTCGCCTCCCCGTAGGGTACAATGAGCAGTTCTTC.

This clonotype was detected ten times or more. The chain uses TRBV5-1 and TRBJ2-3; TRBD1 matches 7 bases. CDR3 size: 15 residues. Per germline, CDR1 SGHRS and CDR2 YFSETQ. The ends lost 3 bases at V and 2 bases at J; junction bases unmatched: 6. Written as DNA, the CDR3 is TGCGCCAGCAGCTCCCGACAGGGCAACACAGATACGCAGTATTTT. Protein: CASSSRQGNTDTQYF. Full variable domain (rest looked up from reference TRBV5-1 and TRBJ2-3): KAGVTQTPRYLIKTRGQQVTLSCSPISGHRSVSWYQQTPGQGLQFLFEYFSETQRNKGNFPGRFSGRQFSNSRSEMNVSTLELGDSALYLCASSSRQGNTDTQYFGPGTRLTVL.

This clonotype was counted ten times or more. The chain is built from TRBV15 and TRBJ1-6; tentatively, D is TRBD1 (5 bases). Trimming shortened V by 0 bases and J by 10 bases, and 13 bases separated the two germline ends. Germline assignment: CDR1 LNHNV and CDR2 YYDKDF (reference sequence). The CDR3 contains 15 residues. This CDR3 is CATSRDRQGGSPLHF. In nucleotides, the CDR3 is TGTGCCACCAGCAGAGATCGGCAGGGAGGCTCACCCCTCCACTTT.

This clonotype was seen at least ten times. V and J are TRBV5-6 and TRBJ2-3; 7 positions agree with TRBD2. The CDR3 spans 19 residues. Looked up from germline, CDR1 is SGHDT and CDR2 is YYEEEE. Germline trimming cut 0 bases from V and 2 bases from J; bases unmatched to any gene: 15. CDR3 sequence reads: CASSLVRSGALGPTDTQYF. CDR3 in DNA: TGTGCCAGCAGCTTGGTTCGGAGCGGGGCCCTGGGTCCCACAGATACGCAGTATTTT.

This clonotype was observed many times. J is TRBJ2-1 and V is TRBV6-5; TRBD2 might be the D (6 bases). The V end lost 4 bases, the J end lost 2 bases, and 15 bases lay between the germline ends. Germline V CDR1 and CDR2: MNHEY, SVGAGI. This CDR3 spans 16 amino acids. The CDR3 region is CASSSFGGVTYNEQFF. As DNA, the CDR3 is TGTGCCAGCAGTTCTTTCGGGGGAGTCACCTACAATGAGCAGTTCTTC.

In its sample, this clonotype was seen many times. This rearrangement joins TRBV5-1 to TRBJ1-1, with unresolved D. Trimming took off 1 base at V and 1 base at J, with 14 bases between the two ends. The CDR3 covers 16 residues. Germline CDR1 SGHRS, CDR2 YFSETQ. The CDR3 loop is CASSLNPRLSNTEAFF. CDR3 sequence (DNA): TGCGCCAGCAGCTTGAACCCACGGCTATCGAACACTGAAGCTTTCTTT.

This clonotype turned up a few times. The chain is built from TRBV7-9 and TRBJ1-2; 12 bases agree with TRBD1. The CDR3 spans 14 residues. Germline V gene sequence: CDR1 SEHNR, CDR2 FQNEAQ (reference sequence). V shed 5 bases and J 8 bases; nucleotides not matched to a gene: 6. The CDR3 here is CASSTGQGARGYTF. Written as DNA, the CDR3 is TGTGCCAGCAGCACGGGACAGGGGGCCAGGGGCTACACCTTC. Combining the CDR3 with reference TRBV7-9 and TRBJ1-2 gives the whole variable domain DTGVSQNPRHKITKRGQNVTFRCDPISEHNRLYWYRQTLGQGPEFLTYFQNEAQLEKSRLLSDRFSAERPKGSFSTLEIQRTEQGDSAMYLCASSTGQGARGYTFGSGTRLTVV.

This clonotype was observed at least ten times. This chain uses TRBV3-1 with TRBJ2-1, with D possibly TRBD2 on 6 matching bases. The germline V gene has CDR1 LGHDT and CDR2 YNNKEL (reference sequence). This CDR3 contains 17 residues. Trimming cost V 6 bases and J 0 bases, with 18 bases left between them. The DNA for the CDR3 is TGTGCCAGCAGACGGACTTCTTGGGACTCCTCCTACAATGAGCAGTTCTTC. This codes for CASRRTSWDSSYNEQFF.

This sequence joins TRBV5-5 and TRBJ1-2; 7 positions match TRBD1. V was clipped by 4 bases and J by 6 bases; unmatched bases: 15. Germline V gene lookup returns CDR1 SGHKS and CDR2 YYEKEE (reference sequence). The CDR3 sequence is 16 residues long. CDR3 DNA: TGTGCCAGCAGCAGCCTGGGACAGACTATTTCTAATGGCTACACCTTC. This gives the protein CASSSLGQTISNGYTF.

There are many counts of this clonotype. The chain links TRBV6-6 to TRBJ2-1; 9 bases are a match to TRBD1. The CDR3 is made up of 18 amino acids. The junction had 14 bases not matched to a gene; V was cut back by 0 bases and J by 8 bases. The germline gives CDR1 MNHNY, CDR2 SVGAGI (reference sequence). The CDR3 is CASSYSMGQGLLIYEQFF. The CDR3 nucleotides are TGTGCCAGCAGTTACTCGATGGGACAGGGCCTCTTGATATATGAGCAGTTCTTC.

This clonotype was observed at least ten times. This CDR3 reads CASSPGESNTEAFF. Written as DNA, the CDR3 is TGTGCCAGCAGCCCCGGGGAGTCGAACACTGAAGCTTTCTTT. The chain combines TRBV6-1 with TRBJ1-1; D gene ambiguous. The CDR3 covers 14 residues. Germline CDR1 reads MNHNS; CDR2 reads SASEGT. Trimming took 6 bases from V and 1 from J, leaving 12 bases between them.

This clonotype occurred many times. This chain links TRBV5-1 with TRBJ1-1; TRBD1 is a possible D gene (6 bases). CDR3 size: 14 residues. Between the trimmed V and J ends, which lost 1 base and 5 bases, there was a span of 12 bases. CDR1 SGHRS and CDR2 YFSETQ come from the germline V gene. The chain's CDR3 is CASSLRQGMTEAFF. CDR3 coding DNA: TGCGCCAGCAGCTTGAGGCAGGGGATGACTGAAGCTTTCTTT.

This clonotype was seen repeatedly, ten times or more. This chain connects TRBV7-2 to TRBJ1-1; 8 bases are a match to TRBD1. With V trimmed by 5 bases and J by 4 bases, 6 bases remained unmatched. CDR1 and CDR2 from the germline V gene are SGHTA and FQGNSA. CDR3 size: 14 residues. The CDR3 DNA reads TGTGCCAGCAGCGCCAGACAGGGGAGCACTGAAGCTTTCTTT. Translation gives CASSARQGSTEAFF.

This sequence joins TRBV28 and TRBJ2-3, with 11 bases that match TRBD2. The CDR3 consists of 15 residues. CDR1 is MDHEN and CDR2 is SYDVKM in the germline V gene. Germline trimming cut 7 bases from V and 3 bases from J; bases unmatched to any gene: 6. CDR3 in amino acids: CASISSGGRTDTQYF. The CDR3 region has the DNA TGTGCCAGCATTTCTAGCGGGGGGAGGACAGATACGCAGTATTTT.

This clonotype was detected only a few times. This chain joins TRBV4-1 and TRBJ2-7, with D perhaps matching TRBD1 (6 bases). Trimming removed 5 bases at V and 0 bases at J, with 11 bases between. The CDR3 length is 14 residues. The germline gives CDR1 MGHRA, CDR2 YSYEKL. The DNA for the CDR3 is TGCGCCAGCAGCTACCGGACAGCCTCCTACGAGCAGTACTTC. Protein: CASSYRTASYEQYF.